The next 4 T cell receptor beta chains were all read from a single sample in a study of sequential checkpoint blockade in melanoma. Profiled with immunoSEQ multiplex PCR; TCRdb holds only in-frame clones, not every one. The sample carries fewer than 7,000 clones, less than 75% recorded once. Regarding treatment: randomized to nivolumab then ipilimumab (arm A) or the reverse (arm B). The sequences come from CD8+ T cells sorted from blood (inferred from file names), collected from a patient given nivolumab and ipilimumab in sequence. These receptors all come from a human donor with melanoma.

This clone appeared a few times. The chain uses TRBV4-1 and TRBJ1-4; TRBD1 might be the D (5 bases). Trimming left V 1 base short and J 0 bases short, with 9 bases between. The CDR3 consists of 16 residues. In germline, CDR1 is MGHRA, CDR2 YSYEKL. The CDR3 DNA is TGCGCCAGCAGCCAAGGACAGTATGCAACTAATGAAAAACTGTTTTTT. Translated: CASSQGQYATNEKLFF.

This chain uses TRBV4-1 with TRBJ2-7; 11 bases align to TRBD1. The V gene end was trimmed by 4 bases and the J gene end by 3 bases; junction bases not matched to a gene: 2. The CDR3 has 14 residues. CDR1 MGHRA and CDR2 YSYEKL come from the germline V gene. CDR3 in DNA: TGCGCCAGCAGCCCGGGGACAGGGGGCTACGAGCAGTACTTC. Encoded protein: CASSPGTGGYEQYF.

This sequence joins TRBV6-5 and TRBJ2-2; 14 nucleotides align to TRBD2. V lost 2 bases, J lost 6 bases, and 2 bases stayed unmatched. Germline CDR1 MNHEY, CDR2 SVGAGI. The CDR3 is 16 amino acids. CDR3 in amino acids: CASSYRLAGGAGELFF. CDR3 coding DNA: TGTGCCAGCAGTTACCGACTAGCGGGGGGGGCCGGGGAGCTGTTTTTT.

This clone was recorded a few times. J is TRBJ1-2 and V is TRBV19; 7 nucleotides agree with TRBD1. The CDR3 totals 12 residues. V lost 5 bases, J lost 7 bases, and 4 bases stayed unmatched. The germline V gene encodes CDR1 LNHDA and CDR2 SQIVND (reference sequence). The CDR3 coding sequence is TGTGCCAGTAGTCTCGACAGGGTTGGCTACACCTTC. Amino acid sequence: CASSLDRVGYTF.